This T cell receptor beta chain originates from a study of PD-1 blockade in classical Hodgkin lymphoma. Study-wide findings and caveats: Complete responders showed a baseline diversity that resembled the diversity of newly diagnosed patients. Why the repertoires differ is still unclear, perhaps disease activity or prior therapy.

The time point was: cycle 4 day 1 (C4D1), after 5 to 7 weeks of nivolumab. No patient escaped relapse after autologous stem cell transplantation, and brentuximab vedotin exposure varied. Produced via immunoSEQ multiplex PCR; TCRdb's table is partial and in-frame only. The sample lists about 23,000 clones, approximately 90% seen once, with approximately 23% in the top ten. Regarding this clone: The antigen remains unidentified.

This CDR3 region has 10 residues. V lost 6 bases and J 9 bases, leaving 6 bases between the germline ends. The germline V gene has CDR1 MDHEN and CDR2 SYDVKM. This specimen was peripheral blood mononuclear cells (PBMCs), taken before the fourth cycle of nivolumab. This rearrangement joins TRBV28 to TRBJ2-1; no definite D call. This receptor was taken from a human donor with classical Hodgkin lymphoma. The CDR3 loop reads CASSSIEQFF. The DNA of the CDR3 is TGTGCCAGCAGCAGCATTGAGCAGTTCTTC.